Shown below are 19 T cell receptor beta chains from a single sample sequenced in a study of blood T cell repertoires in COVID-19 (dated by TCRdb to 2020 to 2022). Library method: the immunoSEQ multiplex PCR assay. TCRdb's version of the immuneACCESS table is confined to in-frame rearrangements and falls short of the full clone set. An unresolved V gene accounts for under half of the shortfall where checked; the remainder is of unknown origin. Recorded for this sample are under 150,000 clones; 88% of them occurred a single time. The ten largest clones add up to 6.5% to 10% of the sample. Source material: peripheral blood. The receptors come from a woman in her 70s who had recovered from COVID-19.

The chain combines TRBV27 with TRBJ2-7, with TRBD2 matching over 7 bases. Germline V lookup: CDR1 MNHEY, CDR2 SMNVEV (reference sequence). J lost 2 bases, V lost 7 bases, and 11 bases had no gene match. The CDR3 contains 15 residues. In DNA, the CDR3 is TGTGCCAGCACTCCGGACCCTGGGGGGGCCTACGAGCAGTACTTC. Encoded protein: CASTPDPGGAYEQYF.

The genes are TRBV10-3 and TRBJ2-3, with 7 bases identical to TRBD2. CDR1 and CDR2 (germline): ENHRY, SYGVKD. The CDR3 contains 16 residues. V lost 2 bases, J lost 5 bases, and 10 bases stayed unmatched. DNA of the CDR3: TGTGCCATCAGTGAGCTGGGGGGGGGATCAGGAGATACGCAGTATTTT. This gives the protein CAISELGGGSGDTQYF.

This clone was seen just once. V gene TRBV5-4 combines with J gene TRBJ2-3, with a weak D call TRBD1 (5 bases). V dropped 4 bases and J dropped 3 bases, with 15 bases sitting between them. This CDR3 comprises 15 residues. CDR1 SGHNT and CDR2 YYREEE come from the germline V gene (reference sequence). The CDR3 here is CASSLTKGYTDTQYF. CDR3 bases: TGTGCCAGCAGCCTTACCAAGGGGTATACAGATACGCAGTATTTT.

The CDR3 DNA reads TGTGCCAGCAAACGAGACTATGGCTACACCTTC. Protein: CASKRDYGYTF. The J gene is TRBJ1-2, the V gene TRBV5-8; no firm D call. The length of the CDR3 is 11 residues. The V and J ends lost 6 bases and 3 bases respectively, with 6 bases between them. The V gene's germline CDR1 is SGHTS and CDR2 YDEGEE.

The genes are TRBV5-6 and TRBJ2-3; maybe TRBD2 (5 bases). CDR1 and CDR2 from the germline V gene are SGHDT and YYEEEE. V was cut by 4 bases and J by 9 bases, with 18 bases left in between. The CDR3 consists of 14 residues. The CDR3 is CASSARKGGDTQYF. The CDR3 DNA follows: TGTGCCAGCAGCGCACGGAAAGGAGGCGACACGCAGTATTTT. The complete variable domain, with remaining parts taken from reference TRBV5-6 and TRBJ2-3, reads DAGVTQSPTHLIKTRGQQVTLRCSPKSGHDTVSWYQQALGQGPQFIFQYYEEEERQRGNFPDRFSGHQFPNYSSELNVNALLLGDSALYLCASSARKGGDTQYFGPGTRLTVL.

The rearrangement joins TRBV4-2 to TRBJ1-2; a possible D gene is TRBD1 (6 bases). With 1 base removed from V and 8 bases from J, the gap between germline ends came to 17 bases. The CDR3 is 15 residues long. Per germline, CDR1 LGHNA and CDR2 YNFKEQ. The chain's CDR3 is CASSQGQGSLRGYTF. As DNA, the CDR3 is TGTGCCAGCAGCCAAGGTCAGGGGTCCCTAAGGGGCTACACCTTC.

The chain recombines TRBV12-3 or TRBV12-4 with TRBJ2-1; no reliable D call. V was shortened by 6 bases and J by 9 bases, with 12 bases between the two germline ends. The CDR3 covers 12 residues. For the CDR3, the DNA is TGTGCCAGCAGCCCCCTGCCGGGTGAGCAGTTCTTC. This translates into CASSPLPGEQFF.

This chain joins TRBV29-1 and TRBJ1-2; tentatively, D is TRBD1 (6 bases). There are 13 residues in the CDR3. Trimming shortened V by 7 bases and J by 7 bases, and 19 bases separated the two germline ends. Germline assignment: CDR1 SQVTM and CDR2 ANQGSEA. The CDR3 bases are TGCAGCGCCCTGGGGAGGGGGGATGGTGGCTACACCTTC. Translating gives CSALGRGDGGYTF.

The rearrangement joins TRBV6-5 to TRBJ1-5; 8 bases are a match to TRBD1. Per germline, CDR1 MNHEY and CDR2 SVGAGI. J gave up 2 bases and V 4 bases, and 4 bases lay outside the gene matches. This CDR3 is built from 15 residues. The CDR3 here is CASSLTGEGNQPQHF. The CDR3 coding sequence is TGTGCCAGCAGTTTGACAGGGGAGGGCAATCAGCCCCAGCATTTT.

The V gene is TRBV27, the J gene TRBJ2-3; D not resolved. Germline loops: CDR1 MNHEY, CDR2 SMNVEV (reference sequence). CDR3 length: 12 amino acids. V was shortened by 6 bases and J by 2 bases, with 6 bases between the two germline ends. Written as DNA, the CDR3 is TGTGCCAGCAGCCCAAACACAGATACGCAGTATTTT. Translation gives CASSPNTDTQYF.

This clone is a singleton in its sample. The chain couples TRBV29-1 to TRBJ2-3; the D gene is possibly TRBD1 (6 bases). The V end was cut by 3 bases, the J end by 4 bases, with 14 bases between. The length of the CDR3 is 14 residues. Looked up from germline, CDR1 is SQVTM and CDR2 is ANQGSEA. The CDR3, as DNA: TGCAGCGTTGAGGGGGCCTGGGGCGCAGATACGCAGTATTTT. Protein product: CSVEGAWGADTQYF.

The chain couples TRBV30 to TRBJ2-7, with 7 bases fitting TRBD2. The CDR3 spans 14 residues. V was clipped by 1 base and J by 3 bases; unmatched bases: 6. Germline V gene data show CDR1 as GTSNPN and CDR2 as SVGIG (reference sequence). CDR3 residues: CAWSARDYRYEQYF. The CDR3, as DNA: TGTGCCTGGAGTGCCCGGGACTACCGCTACGAGCAGTACTTC.

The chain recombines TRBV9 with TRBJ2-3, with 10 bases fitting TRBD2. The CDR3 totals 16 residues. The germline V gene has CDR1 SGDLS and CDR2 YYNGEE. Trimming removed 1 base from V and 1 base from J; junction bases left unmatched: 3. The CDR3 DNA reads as TGTGCCAGCAGCGTACACGGGACTAGCGGCACAGATACGCAGTATTTT. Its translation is CASSVHGTSGTDTQYF.

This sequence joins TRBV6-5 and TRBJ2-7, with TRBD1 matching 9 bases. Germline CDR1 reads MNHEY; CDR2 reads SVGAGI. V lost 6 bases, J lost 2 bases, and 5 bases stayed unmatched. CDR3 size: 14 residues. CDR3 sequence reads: CASRGQGGAYEQYF. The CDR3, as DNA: TGTGCCAGCAGGGGACAGGGTGGAGCCTACGAGCAGTACTTC.

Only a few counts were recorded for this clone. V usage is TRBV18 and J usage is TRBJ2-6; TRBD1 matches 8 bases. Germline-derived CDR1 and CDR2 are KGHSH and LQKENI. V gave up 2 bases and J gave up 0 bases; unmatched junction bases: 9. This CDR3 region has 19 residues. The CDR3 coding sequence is TGTGCCAGCTCACCAGTTGGAACAGGGGGATCCTCTGGGGCCAACGTCCTGACTTTC. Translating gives CASSPVGTGGSSGANVLTF.

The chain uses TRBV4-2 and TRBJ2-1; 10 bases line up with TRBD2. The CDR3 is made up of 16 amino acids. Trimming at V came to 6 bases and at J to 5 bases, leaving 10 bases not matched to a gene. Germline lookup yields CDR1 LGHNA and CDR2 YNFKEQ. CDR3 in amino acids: CASRVHLAGVDNEQFF. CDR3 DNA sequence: TGTGCCAGCAGGGTTCACCTAGCGGGGGTCGACAATGAGCAGTTCTTC.

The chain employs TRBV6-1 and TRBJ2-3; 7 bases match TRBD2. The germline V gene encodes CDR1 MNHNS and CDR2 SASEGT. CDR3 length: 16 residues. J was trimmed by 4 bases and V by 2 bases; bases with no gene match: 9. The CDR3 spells CASSERGGGRADTQYF. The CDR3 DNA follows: TGTGCCAGCAGTGAAAGGGGCGGGGGTCGGGCAGATACGCAGTATTTT.

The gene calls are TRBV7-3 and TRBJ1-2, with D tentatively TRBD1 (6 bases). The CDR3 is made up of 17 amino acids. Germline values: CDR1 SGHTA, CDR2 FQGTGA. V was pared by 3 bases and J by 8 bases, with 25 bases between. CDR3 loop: CASSFPPAFTQGRGYTF. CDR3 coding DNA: TGTGCCAGCAGCTTCCCTCCCGCCTTTACCCAGGGGCGCGGCTACACCTTC. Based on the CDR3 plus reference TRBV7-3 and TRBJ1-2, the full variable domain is GAGVSQTPSNKVTEKGKYVELRCDPISGHTALYWYRQSLGQGPEFLIYFQGTGAADDSGLPNDRFFAVRPEGSVSTLKIQRTERGDSAVYLCASSFPPAFTQGRGYTFGSGTRLTVV.

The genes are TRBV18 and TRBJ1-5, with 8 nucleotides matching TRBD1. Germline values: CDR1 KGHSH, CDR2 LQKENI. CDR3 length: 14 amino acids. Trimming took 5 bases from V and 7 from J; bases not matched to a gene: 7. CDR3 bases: TGTGCCAGCTCATCGACAGGGGTTGAGCAGCCCCAGCATTTT. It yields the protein CASSSTGVEQPQHF.